The following is a TCR beta chain sequence with its context. No antigen is known for it. CDR3 size: 13 residues. Trimming took off 1 base at V and 7 bases at J, with 10 bases between the two ends. From germline, CDR1 is SGHDN and CDR2 FVKESK. The data derive from a study of long-term antiretroviral therapy in people with HIV. The study, taken as a whole, reports: Diversity increased after ART yet remained lower than in transplant donor controls. Clonal expansions arising prior to ART prevailed in the repertoire at every time point.

Researchers report immunoSEQ v3.0 was run at survey level. Sequencing was performed with immunoSEQ multiplex PCR; in TCRdb, only in-frame clones are kept and a portion is missing. The data hold 25,000 or so clones, with 82% observed a single time. Material: unsorted PBMCs, obtained 0.8 years before starting antiretroviral therapy. The receptor was isolated from a man between 18 and 29 years old with HIV. This rearrangement joins TRBV14 to TRBJ1-1; D gene ambiguous. The chain's CDR3 is CASSQGPSVEAFF. In DNA form, the CDR3 reads TGTGCCAGCAGCCAAGGGCCGAGTGTTGAAGCTTTCTTT.